A selection of T cell receptor beta chains follows, all from one sample in a study of blood T cell repertoires in COVID-19. The table came from immunoSEQ multiplex PCR; TCRdb's copy has only in-frame clones and leaves some out. The sample lists more than 200,000 clones; more than 75% were seen once. The sequencing input was peripheral blood. The source is a woman aged 60-70 years with COVID-19, enrolled during active disease. Each CDR3 is given with its conserved first and last residue.

J,V,CDR3
TRBJ1-2,TRBV30,CAWSSIPNYGYTF
TRBJ1-6,TRBV19,CASSKIHGQTNNSPLHF
TRBJ1-5,TRBV3-1/TRBV3-2,CASSPSSAGVTNQPQHF
TRBJ2-7,TRBV4-2,CASSQKETSGYEQYF
TRBJ2-1,TRBV3-1/TRBV3-2,CASSRLAGVIDNEQFF
TRBJ2-6,TRBV7-3,CASSLAGPGANVLTF
TRBJ1-5,TRBV7-2,CASSPDRGHQPQHF
TRBJ1-2,TRBV29-1,CSVEQGSGYTF
TRBJ2-3,TRBV29-1,CSANSDTDTQYF
TRBJ1-2,TRBV19,CASSIPGVRLDGYTF
TRBJ2-5,TRBV5-8,CASTPRRAGGRETQYF
TRBJ1-6,TRBV28,CASKINGGLSPLHF
TRBJ2-7,TRBV28,CASSPQNYEQYF
TRBJ2-3,TRBV7-3,CARGASGRATDTQYF
TRBJ2-2,TRBV7-3,CASSSSPAGTGGLWNTGELFF
TRBJ2-7,TRBV30,CAWDRASYEQYF
TRBJ1-3,TRBV30,CAWSPVRSGNTIYF
TRBJ1-5,TRBV3-1/TRBV3-2,CASSQELLRQGNQPQHF
TRBJ1-4,TRBV30,CAWRDRIGTNEKLFF
TRBJ2-2,TRBV5-1,CASSSSGPGELFF
TRBJ2-1,TRBV28,CASSLLAGGNNEQFF
TRBJ2-1,TRBV6-1,CASSEVRGTGTRSEQFF
TRBJ2-7,TRBV4-1,CAIAGESSYEQYF
TRBJ2-7,TRBV12-1,CASSCPGTYEQYF
TRBJ2-7,TRBV4-3,CASSQDEGLPSYEQYF
TRBJ1-2,TRBV9,CASSSATGLGGYTF
TRBJ1-1,TRBV19,CASSITLRRNTEAFF
TRBJ2-5,TRBV5-5,CASSRGLAGAHPQETQYF
TRBJ2-7,TRBV5-5,CASGSDRAPYEQYF
TRBJ1-2,TRBV6-5,CASSRQLYYGYTF
TRBJ2-5,TRBV18,CASSQDRDRVAKTQYF
TRBJ2-3,TRBV7-2,CASSLTRGTQYF
TRBJ2-7,TRBV19,CASSGTGVSYEQYF
TRBJ2-1,TRBV5-1,CASSFLAGEGNEQFF
TRBJ1-2,TRBV11-2,CASSLGLMGQSNYGYTF
TRBJ1-2,TRBV6-6,CASSYSETTANYGYTF